A single sample gave rise to the 3 T cell receptor beta chains below, sequenced in a study of blood T cell repertoires in COVID-19. Assay: immunoSEQ multiplex PCR; the TCRdb copy retains only in-frame clones and omits some. The repertoire has 200,000 to 250,000 clones, roughly 85% of them found once; the top ten carry about 2.5%. Sequencing was done on a sample of peripheral blood. These receptors were taken from a woman in her 70s with COVID-19, enrolled during active disease.

Worth noting for this clone: At one end the junction does not follow the germline gene, possibly because of a read error. This chain links TRBV11-2 with TRBJ2-1; 8 positions match TRBD1. This CDR3 is built from 15 residues. Germline CDR1 reads SGHAT; CDR2 reads FQNNGV. The CDR3 DNA reads TGTGCCAGCAGCTTAACCTCAGGGGGCACTAGAGGCTGCATCTTC. Amino acid sequence: CASSLTSGGTRGCIF.

The chain uses TRBV27 and TRBJ1-1; D unresolved. The CDR3 contains 13 residues. V shed 4 bases and J shed 4 bases, with 10 bases lying between them. CDR1 and CDR2 from the germline V gene are MNHEY and SMNVEV (reference sequence). CDR3 in amino acids: CASSSLLSTEAFF. The CDR3 region has the DNA TGTGCCAGCAGTTCGCTCCTGAGCACTGAAGCTTTCTTT.

The rearrangement uses TRBV21-1 and TRBJ2-1; TRBD2 is the table's D call and was not checked against the DNA. TRBV21-1 is shown as a pseudogene. The CDR3 has 17 residues. The CDR3 nucleotides read TGTGCCAGCAGCAAAGGGGTTAGCGGGAGGGCCCTTACCAAGCAGTTCTTC. Translation: CASSKGVSGRALTKQFF.